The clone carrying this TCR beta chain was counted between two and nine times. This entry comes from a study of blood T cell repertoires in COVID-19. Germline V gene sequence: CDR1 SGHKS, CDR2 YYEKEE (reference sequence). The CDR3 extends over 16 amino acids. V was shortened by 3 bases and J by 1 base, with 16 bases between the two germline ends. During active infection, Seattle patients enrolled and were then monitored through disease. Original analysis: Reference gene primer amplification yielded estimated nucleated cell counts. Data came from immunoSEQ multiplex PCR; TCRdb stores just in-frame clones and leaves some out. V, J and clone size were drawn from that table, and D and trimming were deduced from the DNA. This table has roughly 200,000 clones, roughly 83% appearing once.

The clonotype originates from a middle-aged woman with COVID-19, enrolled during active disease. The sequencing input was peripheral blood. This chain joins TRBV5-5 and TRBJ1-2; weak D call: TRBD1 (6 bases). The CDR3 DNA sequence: TGTGCCAGCAGCTCTTTCCAGGGGAGTTTTAACTATGGCTACACCTTC. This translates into CASSSFQGSFNYGYTF.